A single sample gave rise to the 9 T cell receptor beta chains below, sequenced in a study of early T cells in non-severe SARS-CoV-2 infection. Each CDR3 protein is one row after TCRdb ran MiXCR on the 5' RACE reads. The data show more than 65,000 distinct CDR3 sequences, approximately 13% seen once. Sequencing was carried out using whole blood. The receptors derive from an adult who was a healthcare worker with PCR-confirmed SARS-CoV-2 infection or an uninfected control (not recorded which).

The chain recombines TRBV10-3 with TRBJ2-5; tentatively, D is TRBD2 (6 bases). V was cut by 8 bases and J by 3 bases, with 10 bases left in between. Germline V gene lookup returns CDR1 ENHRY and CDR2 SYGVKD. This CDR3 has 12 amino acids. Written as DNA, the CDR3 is TGTGCCATCGGAGGGACGGAAGAGACCCAGTACTTC. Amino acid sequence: CAIGGTEETQYF.

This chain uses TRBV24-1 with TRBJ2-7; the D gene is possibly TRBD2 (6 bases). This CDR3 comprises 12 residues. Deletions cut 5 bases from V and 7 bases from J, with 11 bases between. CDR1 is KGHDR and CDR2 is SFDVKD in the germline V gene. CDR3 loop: CATSGPAGEQYF. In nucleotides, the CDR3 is TGTGCCACCAGTGGCCCGGCGGGGGAGCAGTACTTC.

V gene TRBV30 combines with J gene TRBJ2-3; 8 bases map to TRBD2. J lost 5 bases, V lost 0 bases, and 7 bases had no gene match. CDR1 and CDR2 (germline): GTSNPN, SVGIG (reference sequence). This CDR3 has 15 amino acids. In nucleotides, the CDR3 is TGTGCCTGGAGTGTACCCGGGGGGGCCCAAGATACGCAGTATTTT. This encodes CAWSVPGGAQDTQYF.

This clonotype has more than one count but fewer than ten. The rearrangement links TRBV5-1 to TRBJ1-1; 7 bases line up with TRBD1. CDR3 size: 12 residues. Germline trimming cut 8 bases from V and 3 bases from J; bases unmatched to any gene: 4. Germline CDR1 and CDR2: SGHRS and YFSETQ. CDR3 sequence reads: CASRQGDTEAFF. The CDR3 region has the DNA TGCGCCAGTCGACAGGGTGACACTGAAGCTTTCTTT.

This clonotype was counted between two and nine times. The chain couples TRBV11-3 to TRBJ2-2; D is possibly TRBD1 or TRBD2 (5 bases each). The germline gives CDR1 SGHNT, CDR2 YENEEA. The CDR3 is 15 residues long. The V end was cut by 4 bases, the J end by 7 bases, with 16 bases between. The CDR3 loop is CASSSYPVGDGELFF. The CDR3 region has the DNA TGTGCCAGCAGCTCATACCCGGTGGGGGACGGGGAGCTGTTTTTT.

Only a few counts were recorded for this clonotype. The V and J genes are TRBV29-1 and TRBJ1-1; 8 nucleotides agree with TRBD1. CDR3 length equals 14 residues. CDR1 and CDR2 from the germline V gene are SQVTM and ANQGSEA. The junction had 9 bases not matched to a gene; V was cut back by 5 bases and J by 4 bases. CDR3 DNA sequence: TGCAGCGTTTTACCGGGACAGGAGAGCACTGAAGCTTTCTTT. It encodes CSVLPGQESTEAFF. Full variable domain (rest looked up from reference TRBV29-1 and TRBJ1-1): SAVISQKPSRDICQRGTSLTIQCQVDSQVTMMFWYRQQPGQSLTLIATANQGSEATYESGFVIDKFPISRPNLTFSTLTVSNMSPEDSSIYLCSVLPGQESTEAFFGQGTRLTVV.

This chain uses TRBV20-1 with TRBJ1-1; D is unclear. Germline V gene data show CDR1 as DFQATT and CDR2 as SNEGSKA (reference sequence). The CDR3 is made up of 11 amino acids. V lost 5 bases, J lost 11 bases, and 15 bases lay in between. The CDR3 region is CSAPRAPDAFF. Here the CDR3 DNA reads TGCAGTGCTCCGCGGGCCCCAGATGCTTTCTTT.

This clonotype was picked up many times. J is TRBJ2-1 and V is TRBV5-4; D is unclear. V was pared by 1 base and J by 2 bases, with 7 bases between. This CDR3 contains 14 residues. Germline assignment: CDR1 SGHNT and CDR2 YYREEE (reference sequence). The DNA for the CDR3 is TGTGCCAGCAGCTTGATGGGTACCTACAATGAGCAGTTCTTC. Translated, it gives CASSLMGTYNEQFF.

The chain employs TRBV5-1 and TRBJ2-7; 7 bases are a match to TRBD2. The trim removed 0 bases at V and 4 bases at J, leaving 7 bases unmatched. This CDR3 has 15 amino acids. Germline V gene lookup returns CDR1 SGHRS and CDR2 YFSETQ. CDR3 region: CASSLAALALYEQYF. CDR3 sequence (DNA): TGCGCCAGCAGCTTGGCCGCACTAGCGTTATACGAGCAGTACTTC. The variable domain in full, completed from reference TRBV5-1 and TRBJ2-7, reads KAGVTQTPRYLIKTRGQQVTLSCSPISGHRSVSWYQQTPGQGLQFLFEYFSETQRNKGNFPGRFSGRQFSNSRSEMNVSTLELGDSALYLCASSLAALALYEQYFGPGTRLTVT.